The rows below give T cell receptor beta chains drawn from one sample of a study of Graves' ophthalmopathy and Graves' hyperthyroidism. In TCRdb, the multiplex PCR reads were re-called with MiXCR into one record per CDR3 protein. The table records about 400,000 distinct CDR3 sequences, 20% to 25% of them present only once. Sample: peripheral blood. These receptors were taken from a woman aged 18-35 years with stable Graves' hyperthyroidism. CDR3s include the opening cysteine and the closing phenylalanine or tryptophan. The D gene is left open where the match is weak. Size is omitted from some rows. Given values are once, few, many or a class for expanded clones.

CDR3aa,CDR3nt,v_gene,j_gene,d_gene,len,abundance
CASSVNRGRETQYF,TGTGCCAGCAGCGTTAACAGGGGGCGTGAGACCCAGTACTTC,TRBV7-8,TRBJ2-5,TRBD1,14,many
CASSLRGQTNTEAFF,TGTGCCAGCAGCTTGCGTGGTCAGACTAACACTGAAGCTTTCTTT,TRBV5-5,TRBJ1-1,.,15,.
CASSYLHYEQYF,TGTGCCAGCAGTTACCTCCACTACGAGCAGTACTTC,TRBV6-2/TRBV6-3,TRBJ2-7,.,12,many
CAWSATTRLNTEAFF,TGTGCCTGGAGTGCAACGACACGGTTGAACACTGAAGCTTTCTTT,TRBV30,TRBJ1-1,.,15,many
CASSFAGTHTPNTEAFF,TGTGCCAGCAGCTTCGCTGGGACACACACGCCGAACACTGAAGCTTTCTTT,TRBV13,TRBJ1-1,.,17,few
CASSVAGQDYGYTF,TGTGCCAGCAGCGTAGCGGGACAGGACTATGGCTACACCTTC,TRBV12-3/TRBV12-4,TRBJ1-2,TRBD1,14,.
CSARPGYGYTF,TGCAGTGCTAGACCAGGTTATGGCTACACCTTC,TRBV20-1,TRBJ1-2,.,11,many
CASSLAGTAYEQYF,TGTGCCAGCAGCCTAGCTGGCACAGCCTACGAGCAGTACTTC,TRBV7-9,TRBJ2-7,.,14,many
CASSVIPARRAYEQYF,TGTGCCAGCAGCGTTATACCGGCCAGAAGAGCCTACGAGCAGTACTTC,TRBV9,TRBJ2-7,.,16,many
CASSSEQGLQETQYF,TGTGCCAGCAGTTCGGAACAGGGGTTGCAAGAGACCCAGTACTTC,TRBV28,TRBJ2-5,TRBD1,15,many
CASSSRAVHEQYF,TGTGCCAGCAGCTCTAGAGCAGTCCACGAGCAGTACTTC,TRBV11-2,TRBJ2-7,.,13,many
CASSFFSGGDYEQYF,TGTGCCAGCAGCTTCTTTTCCGGGGGCGACTACGAGCAGTACTTC,TRBV11-1,TRBJ2-7,.,15,many
CASSIGQGGTEAFF,TGTGCCAGCAGTATTGGACAGGGAGGGACTGAAGCTTTCTTT,TRBV2,TRBJ1-1,TRBD1,14,many
CSAETGGVGAGGRGNIQYF,TGCAGCGCAGAGACAGGGGGCGTTGGTGCGGGAGGGCGTGGAAACATTCAGTACTTC,TRBV29-1,TRBJ2-4,.,19,many
CASSPGRIYEQYF,TGTGCCAGCAGTCCCGGTCGGATCTACGAGCAGTACTTC,TRBV12-3/TRBV12-4,TRBJ2-7,.,13,few
CSAALSGQETQYF,TGCAGTGCTGCCTTGAGCGGGCAAGAGACCCAGTACTTC,TRBV20-1,TRBJ2-5,.,13,.
CASIRSGGNSGNTIYF,TGTGCCAGCATTCGGTCCGGGGGAAACTCTGGAAACACCATATATTTT,TRBV12-3/TRBV12-4,TRBJ1-3,.,16,many
CSATGHMNTEAFF,TGCAGTGCTACAGGGCACATGAACACTGAAGCTTTCTTT,TRBV20-1,TRBJ1-1,.,13,few
CASTAGTEELAGRQETQYF,TGTGCCAGCACCGCCGGGACAGAGGAGCTAGCGGGACGTCAAGAGACCCAGTACTTC,TRBV4-2,TRBJ2-5,TRBD2,19,.
CASSLSDRAEAFF,TGTGCCAGCAGTTTATCGGACAGGGCTGAAGCTTTCTTT,TRBV28,TRBJ1-1,TRBD1,13,many
CASSRRLAGGPGETQYF,TGCGCCAGCAGCCGCCGACTAGCGGGAGGGCCCGGGGAGACCCAGTACTTC,TRBV4-1,TRBJ2-5,TRBD2,17,many
CASSRGQETQYF,TGTGCCAGCAGCCGGGGGCAAGAGACCCAGTACTTC,TRBV2,TRBJ2-5,.,12,many
CASSEQGGQDPYKQYF,TGTGCCAGCAGTGAGCAGGGCGGACAGGACCCTTACAAGCAGTACTTC,TRBV28,TRBJ2-7,TRBD1,16,.
CASSLLRGGYTF,TGTGCCAGCAGCTTGCTTAGGGGGGGCTACACCTTC,TRBV5-6,TRBJ1-2,.,12,many
CASSSGMNTEAFF,TGTGCCAGCAGTTCAGGGATGAACACTGAAGCTTTCTTT,TRBV28,TRBJ1-1,.,13,many
CATSRVGAGSTEAFF,.,TRBV15,TRBJ1-1,.,15,.